This T cell receptor (beta chain) was obtained from a study of shared clonotypes between healthy human individuals. About the research overall: Donors consisted of two women and three men between 18 and 49.

V shed 1 base and J shed 7 bases, with 14 bases lying between them. Germline lookup yields CDR1 SGHDN and CDR2 FVKESK. The CDR3 has 15 residues. Authors' analysis steps: ImmunoSEQ junction-only sequences lacked quality scores, so their filtering differed. TCRdb's copy holds only in-frame clones and misses some; the assay was immunoSEQ multiplex PCR. For V, J and clone size, that table is used; D and trimming come from the DNA. The sample lists around 2.1 million clones, 85% to 95% occurring once. Naive CD8 cells comprised CD45RO-negative, CCR7-positively selected cells, excluding terminally differentiated effector memory CD45RA+ cells.

The sequenced sample was naive CD8+ T cells from PBMCs. The receptor comes from a man younger than 30 in good health. Some clones in this sample may be carry-over from other donors' samples. The rearrangement links TRBV14 to TRBJ2-1; D is possibly TRBD1 or TRBD2 (5 bases each). In nucleotides, the CDR3 is TGTGCCAGCAGCCAAGTAGGGGCCGGAGGTAATGAGCAGTTCTTC. Protein sequence: CASSQVGAGGNEQFF.